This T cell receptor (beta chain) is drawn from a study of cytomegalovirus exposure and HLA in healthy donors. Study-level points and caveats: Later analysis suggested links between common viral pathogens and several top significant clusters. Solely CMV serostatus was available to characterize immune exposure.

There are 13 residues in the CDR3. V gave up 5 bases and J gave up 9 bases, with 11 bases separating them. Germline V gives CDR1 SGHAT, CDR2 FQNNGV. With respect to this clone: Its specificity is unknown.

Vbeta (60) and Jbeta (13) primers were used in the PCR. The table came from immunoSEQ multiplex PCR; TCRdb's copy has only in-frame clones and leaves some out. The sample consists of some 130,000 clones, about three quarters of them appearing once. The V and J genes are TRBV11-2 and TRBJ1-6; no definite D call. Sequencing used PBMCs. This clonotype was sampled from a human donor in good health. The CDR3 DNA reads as TGTGCCAGCAGCGCCTCCCTTAGTTCACCCCTCCACTTT. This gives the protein CASSASLSSPLHF.